A selection of T cell receptor beta chains follows, all from one sample in a study of shared clonotypes between healthy human individuals. Using immunoSEQ multiplex PCR, the repertoire was profiled, and TCRdb retains in-frame clones only, with some absent. The sample has 750,000 to 1,000,000 clones, 90% to 95% seen once. Sequenced material: naive CD8+ T cells sorted from blood. Receptors were obtained from a man aged 25-45 years in good health. CDR3s include the opening cysteine and the closing phenylalanine or tryptophan. A D gene is named only where the DNA matches it firmly. Where a row states a size, it is once, few, many or the class of an expanded clone; other rows omit it.

d_gene: TRBD1
abundance: -
j_gene: TRBJ2-1
v_gene: TRBV11-1
CDR3nt: TGTGCCAGCAGCTTACAGGGGGCGAATGAGCAGTTCTTC
CDR3aa: CASSLQGANEQFF

d_gene: -
abundance: -
j_gene: TRBJ2-1
v_gene: TRBV19
CDR3nt: TGTGCCAGTAGTATTTTAGGCTACTCCTACAATGAGCAGTTCTTC
CDR3aa: CASSILGYSYNEQFF

d_gene: TRBD2
abundance: -
j_gene: TRBJ2-7
v_gene: TRBV7-3
CDR3nt: TGTGCCAGCAGCTTGGCGGGAGGACCCTCCTACGAGCAGTACTTC
CDR3aa: CASSLAGGPSYEQYF

d_gene: TRBD2
abundance: -
j_gene: TRBJ2-2
v_gene: TRBV11-2
CDR3nt: TGTGCCAGCAGCTTTCCCGCGGGAGGGCCCGGCGGGGAGCTGTTTTTT
CDR3aa: CASSFPAGGPGGELFF

d_gene: -
abundance: -
j_gene: TRBJ1-1
v_gene: TRBV9
CDR3nt: TGTGCCAGCAGCACATACAGGGAAATGAACACTGAAGCTTTCTTT
CDR3aa: CASSTYREMNTEAFF

d_gene: -
abundance: -
j_gene: TRBJ1-1
v_gene: TRBV7-8
CDR3nt: TGTGCCAGCAGCTTCCTTAGACGGTCCGAGAACACTGAAGCTTTCTTT
CDR3aa: CASSFLRRSENTEAFF

d_gene: TRBD1
abundance: few
j_gene: TRBJ1-4
v_gene: TRBV15
CDR3nt: TGTGCCACCAGCAGACCTAAGGACAGGAATGAAAAACTGTTTTTT
CDR3aa: CATSRPKDRNEKLFF

d_gene: -
abundance: -
j_gene: TRBJ2-7
v_gene: TRBV9
CDR3nt: TGTGCCAGCAGCGAGGGGGGACAAGTCTACGAGCAGTACTTC
CDR3aa: CASSEGGQVYEQYF

d_gene: -
abundance: -
j_gene: TRBJ2-2
v_gene: TRBV6-5
CDR3nt: TGTGCCAGCAGTTACTTTCAGAACACCGGGGAGCTGTTTTTT
CDR3aa: CASSYFQNTGELFF

d_gene: -
abundance: -
j_gene: TRBJ2-2
v_gene: TRBV29-1
CDR3nt: TGCAGCGTTGGGGACCGGGACGGGAACACCGGGGAGCTGTTTTTT
CDR3aa: CSVGDRDGNTGELFF

d_gene: -
abundance: -
j_gene: TRBJ2-5
v_gene: TRBV14
CDR3nt: TGTGCCAGCAGCCATGGTAGCGAGATTTACCAAGAGACCCAGTACTTC
CDR3aa: CASSHGSEIYQETQYF

d_gene: -
abundance: -
j_gene: TRBJ1-1
v_gene: TRBV30
CDR3nt: TGTGCCTGGAGTGTAGGAATTATGAACACTGAAGCTTTCTTT
CDR3aa: CAWSVGIMNTEAFF

d_gene: -
abundance: -
j_gene: TRBJ2-1
v_gene: TRBV15
CDR3nt: TGTGCCACCAGCAGAGCCTCATCTAGAAGCAATGAGCAGTTCTTC
CDR3aa: CATSRASSRSNEQFF

d_gene: TRBD2
abundance: -
j_gene: TRBJ2-1
v_gene: TRBV2
CDR3nt: TGTGCCAGCAGTCGCCTAGCGGGAATAAATGAGCAGTTCTTC
CDR3aa: CASSRLAGINEQFF

d_gene: -
abundance: -
j_gene: TRBJ1-2
v_gene: TRBV6-4
CDR3nt: TGTGCCAGCAGTTTCCCCGCGCCAGCAAACTATGGCTACACCTTC
CDR3aa: CASSFPAPANYGYTF

d_gene: TRBD2
abundance: -
j_gene: TRBJ2-3
v_gene: TRBV9
CDR3nt: TGTGCCAGCAGCGTTCAGCCAGCGGGAGGGGGAACAGATACGCAGTATTTT
CDR3aa: CASSVQPAGGGTDTQYF

d_gene: -
abundance: -
j_gene: TRBJ2-1
v_gene: TRBV7-6
CDR3nt: TGTGCCAGCAGCTTAGAGTCTAGCGCTCTGGATGAGCAGTTCTTC
CDR3aa: CASSLESSALDEQFF

d_gene: -
abundance: -
j_gene: TRBJ1-5
v_gene: TRBV5-4
CDR3nt: TGTGCCAGCAGCTTGGAGACGATCAATCAGCCCCAGCATTTT
CDR3aa: CASSLETINQPQHF

d_gene: TRBD2
abundance: -
j_gene: TRBJ2-1
v_gene: TRBV7-9
CDR3nt: TGTGCCAGCAGTAATACCCTAGCGGTAGTTTACAATGAGCAGTTCTTC
CDR3aa: CASSNTLAVVYNEQFF

d_gene: -
abundance: -
j_gene: TRBJ2-1
v_gene: TRBV6-4
CDR3nt: TGTGCCAGCAGTGAGGGACCAAATGTGGGTGAGCAGTTCTTC
CDR3aa: CASSEGPNVGEQFF

d_gene: -
abundance: -
j_gene: TRBJ1-5
v_gene: TRBV5-5
CDR3nt: TGTGCCAGCAGCTTCTCCGACACTTTCAATCAGCCCCAGCATTTT
CDR3aa: CASSFSDTFNQPQHF

d_gene: TRBD1
abundance: -
j_gene: TRBJ2-3
v_gene: TRBV4-1
CDR3nt: TGCGCCAGCAGCGGCCGGGACAGGAGCAGCACAGATACGCAGTATTTT
CDR3aa: CASSGRDRSSTDTQYF

d_gene: -
abundance: -
j_gene: TRBJ1-2
v_gene: TRBV27
CDR3nt: TGTGCCAGCAGTCCCACCGCTAACTATGGCTACACCTTC
CDR3aa: CASSPTANYGYTF

d_gene: -
abundance: -
j_gene: TRBJ2-5
v_gene: TRBV7-3
CDR3nt: TGTGCCAGCAGCTTAAGTGGTTCTGCGGAGACCCAGTACTTC
CDR3aa: CASSLSGSAETQYF

d_gene: TRBD1
abundance: -
j_gene: TRBJ1-4
v_gene: TRBV30
CDR3nt: TGTGCCTGGAGTTCCGGGACAGGGGGCTTTAATGAAAAACTGTTTTTT
CDR3aa: CAWSSGTGGFNEKLFF

d_gene: -
abundance: -
j_gene: TRBJ2-5
v_gene: TRBV29-1
CDR3nt: TGCAGCGTTGAAAAGTCGACTGGGGAGACCCAGTACTTC
CDR3aa: CSVEKSTGETQYF

d_gene: TRBD2
abundance: -
j_gene: TRBJ2-5
v_gene: TRBV2
CDR3nt: TGTGCCAGCCTACGCCATACTAGCGGAGCAAAAGAGACCCAGTACTTC
CDR3aa: CASLRHTSGAKETQYF

d_gene: TRBD2
abundance: few
j_gene: TRBJ2-7
v_gene: TRBV19
CDR3nt: TGTGCCAGTAGTATAAGGCTAGCGGGCGGCTACGAGCAGTACTTC
CDR3aa: CASSIRLAGGYEQYF

d_gene: -
abundance: -
j_gene: TRBJ2-3
v_gene: TRBV10-3
CDR3nt: TGTGCCGTAGACTATTTAGGGGGAGGAAGCACAGATACGCAGTATTTT
CDR3aa: CAVDYLGGGSTDTQYF

d_gene: -
abundance: -
j_gene: TRBJ2-3
v_gene: TRBV11-2
CDR3nt: TGTGCCAGCAGCTTGCGGGACACCAGCACAGATACGCAGTATTTT
CDR3aa: CASSLRDTSTDTQYF

d_gene: -
abundance: -
j_gene: TRBJ1-1
v_gene: TRBV11-1
CDR3nt: TGTGCCAGCAGCTATACGACGGTCCTGAACACTGAAGCTTTCTTT
CDR3aa: CASSYTTVLNTEAFF

d_gene: -
abundance: -
j_gene: TRBJ2-3
v_gene: TRBV5-4
CDR3nt: TGTGCCAGCAGCTGGACGGCGAACACGCAGTATTTT
CDR3aa: CASSWTANTQYF

d_gene: TRBD1
abundance: once
j_gene: TRBJ2-7
v_gene: TRBV28
CDR3nt: TGTGCCAGCAGTTTGCCGGACAGGGTGAACTACGAGCAGTACTTC
CDR3aa: CASSLPDRVNYEQYF

d_gene: -
abundance: -
j_gene: TRBJ2-3
v_gene: TRBV27
CDR3nt: TGTGCCAGCAGTAGCACCAATAGGGTAGATACGCAGTATTTT
CDR3aa: CASSSTNRVDTQYF

d_gene: TRBD2
abundance: -
j_gene: TRBJ2-1
v_gene: TRBV25-1
CDR3nt: TGTGCCAGCTCCTCGGGGGGGTCCTACAATGAGCAGTTCTTC
CDR3aa: CASSSGGSYNEQFF

d_gene: TRBD2
abundance: -
j_gene: TRBJ2-7
v_gene: TRBV18
CDR3nt: TGTGCCAGCTCACCAAGGGCGGGAGCCTACGAGCAGTACTTC
CDR3aa: CASSPRAGAYEQYF

d_gene: TRBD1
abundance: -
j_gene: TRBJ2-2
v_gene: TRBV11-2
CDR3nt: TGTGCCAGCAGCCCGAGTCATGGACAGGGAGTCTACACCGGGGAGCTGTTTTTT
CDR3aa: CASSPSHGQGVYTGELFF